The clone carrying this T cell receptor (beta chain) was detected a few times. The antigen is undetermined. The data are from a study of T-cell reconstitution after alpha-beta-depleted transplantation in children. General study findings and limits: The main origin of T-cell counts and diversity one year after transplant was newly produced T cells.

Preparation of the TCRbeta library used unique molecular identifiers. Each CDR3 protein is one row after TCRdb ran MiXCR on the PCR reads. This sample has roughly 420,000 distinct CDR3 sequences, with about a sixth found just once. The sequence came from a boy in the first two years of life who had a stem cell transplant for Wiskott-Aldrich syndrome, so the T cells may come from the graft donor. Source: PBMCs, mostly from graft donor cells, taken 360 days after TCRalphabeta/CD19-depleted stem cell transplant.

The CDR3, as DNA: TGTGCCAGCAGTGGCGGCAAAGGGGCGAGGGAGCAGTACTTC. Protein product: CASSGGKGAREQYF. The rearrangement joins TRBV25-1 to TRBJ2-7; tentative D call: TRBD1 (5 bases). The CDR3 totals 14 residues. Trimming pared 4 bases from V and 7 bases from J, leaving 17 bases between. Germline V CDR1 and CDR2: MGHDK, SYGVNS.